This is a list of T cell receptor beta chains from one sample in a study of shared clonotypes between healthy human individuals. Sequencing was performed with immunoSEQ multiplex PCR; in TCRdb, only in-frame clones are kept and a portion is missing. Here the sample spans 1.5 million to 2.5 million clones, approximately 94% being singletons. The sample was naive CD8+ T cells sorted from blood. Every receptor here comes from a man younger than 30 in good health. Each CDR3 is given with its conserved first and last residue. The D gene is left open where the match is weak. Not all rows give a size; the values are once, few, many and, for expanded clones, a class.

17 | - | TRBJ1-3 | TRBV4-1 | - | TGCGCCAGCAGCCAAGATTCTACACTATTCTCTGGAAACACCATATATTTT | CASSQDSTLFSGNTIYF
14 | - | TRBJ2-2 | TRBV9 | - | TGTGCCAGCAGCGTATCGGACGCGGCCGGGGAGCTGTTTTTT | CASSVSDAAGELFF
12 | - | TRBJ2-5 | TRBV6-5 | - | TGTGCCAGCAGTTACGTAGGAGAGACCCAGTACTTC | CASSYVGETQYF
13 | - | TRBJ1-6 | TRBV2 | - | TGTGCCAGCAGTGAATGGCCAGATTCACCCCTCCACTTT | CASSEWPDSPLHF
13 | - | TRBJ2-2 | TRBV7-2 | - | TGTGCCAGCAGCTCCGTAAGAACCGGGGAGCTGTTTTTT | CASSSVRTGELFF
14 | - | TRBJ2-7 | TRBV6-5 | - | TGTGCCAGCAGTTACGACTTCGCTAGCCACGAGCAGTACTTC | CASSYDFASHEQYF
15 | - | TRBJ1-2 | TRBV7-9 | TRBD1 | TGTGCCAGCAGCTTGGACAGGGGGGACGTGTCAGGCTACACCTTC | CASSLDRGDVSGYTF
14 | - | TRBJ2-3 | TRBV2 | - | TGTGCCAGAAGAGCGGGTGTTTACACAGATACGCAGTATTTT | CARRAGVYTDTQYF
15 | - | TRBJ2-1 | TRBV7-9 | TRBD1 | TGTGCCAGCAGCCCCGGGACAGGCTTAAAAAATGAGCAGTTCTTC | CASSPGTGLKNEQFF
16 | - | TRBJ2-7 | TRBV7-9 | TRBD2 | TGTGCCAGCAGCGGGGGACTAGCGGGGACCTCCTACGAGCAGTACTTC | CASSGGLAGTSYEQYF
15 | - | TRBJ2-1 | TRBV30 | - | TGTGCCTGGAGTGTAGACACGAGCTCCTACAATGAGCAGTTCTTC | CAWSVDTSSYNEQFF
13 | - | TRBJ1-4 | TRBV19 | - | TGTGCCAGCCAATCCCGGGCTAATGAAAAACTGTTTTTT | CASQSRANEKLFF
15 | once | TRBJ2-7 | TRBV11-2 | TRBD2 | TGTGCCAGCAGCTTAGCGGGCGGGAGTCCCTACGAGCAGTACTTC | CASSLAGGSPYEQYF
14 | - | TRBJ2-3 | TRBV29-1 | TRBD1 | TGCAGCGTAGGGACAGGGGTTAGCACAGATACGCAGTATTTT | CSVGTGVSTDTQYF
14 | - | TRBJ2-7 | TRBV6-1 | - | TGTGCCAGCAGTGTCTATGGCGGGAACTACGAGCAGTACTTC | CASSVYGGNYEQYF
15 | - | TRBJ2-7 | TRBV6-1 | - | TGTGCCAGCAGTGATGGACGGTGGAGTCCCTACGAGCAGTACTTC | CASSDGRWSPYEQYF
15 | - | TRBJ1-2 | TRBV7-6 | - | TGTGCCAGCAGCTTAGCCGGGGGCACTGGCTATGGCTACACCTTC | CASSLAGGTGYGYTF
15 | - | TRBJ2-5 | TRBV27 | - | TGTGCCAGCAGTGCCTTTAGGGCAGACGTAGAGACCCAGTACTTC | CASSAFRADVETQYF
16 | - | TRBJ2-1 | TRBV6-4 | - | TGTGCCAGCAGTGACTCGTTTGCGTTAGACTACAATGAGCAGTTCTTC | CASSDSFALDYNEQFF
14 | - | TRBJ2-7 | TRBV9 | TRBD2 | TGTGCCAGCAGCGCGGGACTAGTGGGTTACGAGCAGTACTTC | CASSAGLVGYEQYF
17 | - | TRBJ2-5 | TRBV6-1 | - | TGTGCCAGCAGCGAAAATCCCCGGCAGGTCCGGGGTGAGACCCAGTACTTC | CASSENPRQVRGETQYF
12 | - | TRBJ2-2 | TRBV29-1 | - | TGCAGCGTCGGGGCGAACACCGGGGAGCTGTTTTTT | CSVGANTGELFF
12 | - | TRBJ1-1 | TRBV6-6 | - | TGTGCCAGCAACGAGGGTAGGACTGAAGCTTTCTTT | CASNEGRTEAFF
14 | few | TRBJ2-7 | TRBV10-3 | TRBD1 | TGTGCCATCAGTGAGGAGGACAGGGCCTACGAGCAGTACTTC | CAISEEDRAYEQYF